The present entry profiles one T cell receptor (beta chain) with its context. Its antigen is as yet unknown. The time point denotes: peripheral blood 6 weeks after treatment start. This entry comes from a study of PD-L1 blockade in urothelial cancer. For the study at large: Atezolizumab 1,200 mg was given intravenously every 3 weeks, starting 2014. Blood yielded a median of 141,255 T cells per sample.

Each PCR reaction had synthetic TCR analog templates spiked into it. The repertoire was sequenced with immunoSEQ multiplex PCR; TCRdb's copy has only in-frame clones and lacks some. The table includes about 39,000 clones, approximately 88% detected once. From germline, CDR1 is MNHEY and CDR2 SVGAGI. V dropped 3 bases and J dropped 3 bases, with 12 bases sitting between them. CDR3 length: 15 amino acids. Study-wide findings and caveats: Clonality of blood TCR below the median before treatment predicted better survival.

This clonotype was obtained from a man aged 35-49 years with urothelial cancer. This material consisted of PBMCs, taken around atezolizumab (anti-PD-L1) treatment. The V call is TRBV6-5, the J call TRBJ2-1; maybe TRBD2 (5 bases). CDR3 DNA sequence: TGTGCCAGCAGTTATGAGGGAGTTGGCTACAATGAGCAGTTCTTC. This codes for CASSYEGVGYNEQFF.